Reported below is one TCR beta chain. This sample was taken from a study of patients and donors after allogeneic stem cell transplantation. CDR1 and CDR2 from the germline V gene are SGHTA and FQGNSA. The V end was cut by 1 base, the J end by 6 bases, with 11 bases between. There are 14 residues in the CDR3. TCRdb fed the RT-PCR reads into MiXCR, producing one record per CDR3 protein. The data show more than 850,000 distinct CDR3 sequences, with more than 15% seen just once and roughly 6.4% held by the top ten. The receptor was derived from a human donor who was either an allogeneic HSCT recipient or a stem cell or donor lymphocyte infusion donor (not recorded which). It is not recorded whose cells these are; they may come from a transplant donor. This rearrangement joins TRBV7-2 to TRBJ2-3; possible D gene TRBD2, 6 bases. Material: blood, either unsorted or a sorted T cell fraction (not recorded which). CDR3 DNA: TGTGCCAGCAGCTTAGAATGGGGGGTGGATACGCAGTATTTT. As protein: CASSLEWGVDTQYF.